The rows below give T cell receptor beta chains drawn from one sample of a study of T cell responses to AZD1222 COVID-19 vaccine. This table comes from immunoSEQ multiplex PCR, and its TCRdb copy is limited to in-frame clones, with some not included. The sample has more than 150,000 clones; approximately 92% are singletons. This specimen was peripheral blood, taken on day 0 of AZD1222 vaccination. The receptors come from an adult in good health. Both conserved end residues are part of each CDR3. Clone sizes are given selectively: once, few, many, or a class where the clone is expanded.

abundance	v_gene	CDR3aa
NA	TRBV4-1	CASSLQGGAEAFF
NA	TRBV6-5	CASSYTGTDYYGYTF
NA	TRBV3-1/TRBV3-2	CASSQGQGNSPLHF
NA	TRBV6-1	CASSEASARGAGNTIYF
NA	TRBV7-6	CASRREIQETQYF
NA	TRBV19	CASSISLVQYSNQPQHF
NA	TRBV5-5	CASSPDRGFSGNTIYF
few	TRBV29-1	CSVEGRGGYEQYF
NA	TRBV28	CASSLQDGYTF
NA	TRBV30	CAGMPGGYNEQFF
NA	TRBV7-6	CASSLGAGGAMGNQPQHF
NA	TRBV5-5	CASSSTSGQGNNQPQHF
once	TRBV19	CASNGGGGYNSPLHF
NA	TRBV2	CASSEGTAVSDTQYF
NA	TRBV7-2	CASSTGTGAFF
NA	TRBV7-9	CASSLETEAFF
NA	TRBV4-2	CASSQFRWGANTEAFF
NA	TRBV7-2	CASSILSGANIQYF
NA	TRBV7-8	CASSLAGGQGALETQYF